The clone carrying this T cell receptor beta chain was detected ten times or more. Its antigen is not identified. V gave up 5 bases and J gave up 2 bases, with 7 bases separating them. Germline CDR1 and CDR2: LNHDA and SQIVND (reference sequence). The CDR3 extends over 14 amino acids. This entry belongs to a study of CD8 T cells in ankylosing spondylitis. Study outcomes and limitations: Characteristic, it appeared, of ankylosing spondylitis blood was a TCR beta motif of roughly eight highly homologous variants. Significant enrichment of disease-linked clones was reportedly seen in matched ankylosing spondylitis synovial fluid.

Each CDR3 protein gets one entry after TCRdb re-called the 5' RACE reads with MiXCR. Found here are 240,000 or so distinct CDR3 sequences, around 10% of them singletons; the top ten hold 6.8%. This chain links TRBV19 with TRBJ2-6; D unclear. Material: blood, either unsorted or a sorted T cell fraction (not recorded which). The receptor's source is a male donor with ankylosing spondylitis or in good health (not recorded which). The CDR3 DNA reads as TGTGCCAGTAGTCCGTCCCCTGGGGCCAACGTCCTGACTTTC. Translation gives CASSPSPGANVLTF.